The 20 T cell receptor beta chains in this list originate from one sample, sequenced in a study of T cell repertoires in cytomegalovirus infection. A single record per CDR3 protein comes from TCRdb applying MiXCR to the reads. The repertoire consists of 650,000 to 850,000 distinct CDR3 sequences, with almost 30% occurring once and the leading ten covering approximately 14%. These receptors are not linked to any known antigen. This specimen consisted of cultured CD8+ T cells from PBMCs, obtained from culture after CMV antigen stimulation. The origin of the receptors is a human donor in good health (CMV status not recorded). Some clones in this sample may be carry-over from other donors' samples.

This chain connects TRBV7-6 to TRBJ2-1; no clear D gene. This CDR3 is built from 13 residues. In germline, CDR1 is SGHVS, CDR2 FNYEAQ. V lost 2 bases and J 4 bases, leaving 6 bases between the germline ends. CDR3 region: CASSLPYYNEQFF. The CDR3 DNA follows: TGTGCCAGCAGCTTACCGTATTACAATGAGCAGTTCTTC.

The CDR3 is CASSSRGGTQETQYF. DNA of the CDR3: TGTGCCAGCAGCTCCCGGGGAGGGACCCAAGAGACCCAGTACTTC. V is TRBV28 and J is TRBJ2-5; 7 nucleotides align to TRBD2. V lost 6 bases and J lost 1; bases outside the gene matches: 8. The germline gives CDR1 MDHEN, CDR2 SYDVKM. This CDR3 has 15 residues.

V and J are TRBV9 and TRBJ1-6; a possible D gene is TRBD1 (6 bases). CDR3 length equals 15 residues. V dropped 3 bases and J dropped 8 bases, with 15 bases sitting between them. Germline V lookup: CDR1 SGDLS, CDR2 YYNGEE. This chain's CDR3 is CASSARDIGDSPLHF. As DNA, the CDR3 is TGTGCCAGCAGCGCCCGGGACATCGGAGATTCACCCCTCCACTTT.

The chain links TRBV20-1 to TRBJ2-7; TRBD1 aligns across 7 bases. Trimming took 5 bases from V and 6 from J; bases not matched to a gene: 13. This CDR3 spans 14 amino acids. Germline lookup yields CDR1 DFQATT and CDR2 SNEGSKA (reference sequence). The CDR3 DNA reads TGCAGTGCTGGGCGAGGGGGCCCTAGTCTCGAGCAGTACTTC. Protein: CSAGRGGPSLEQYF.

The chain couples TRBV5-4 to TRBJ1-1, with D possibly TRBD1 on 5 matching bases. V was clipped by 2 bases and J by 0 bases, with 11 bases between them. CDR1 and CDR2 (germline): SGHNT, YYREEE (reference sequence). This CDR3 has 15 residues. Here the CDR3 reads CASSFQGWVNTEAFF. CDR3 DNA sequence: TGTGCCAGCAGCTTCCAGGGATGGGTGAACACTGAAGCTTTCTTT.

Turning to this clonotype: The junction departs from germline at one end; a sequencing error may be responsible. The chain is built from TRBV6-1 and TRBJ2-1, with D possibly called TRBD1 or TRBD2 (5 bases each). This CDR3 spans 17 amino acids. Germline CDR1 is MNHNS and CDR2 is SASEGT. The CDR3 region has the DNA TGTGCCAGCAGTTACACCTCAGGGACCCCCTCCTACAATGAGAAGTTCTTC. It translates to CASSYTSGTPSYNEKFF.

This clonotype occurred a few times. The chain links TRBV6-1 to TRBJ2-3; 8 nucleotides align to TRBD2. Germline CDR1 and CDR2: MNHNS and SASEGT. CDR3 length equals 11 residues. J gave up 11 bases and V 10 bases, and 8 bases lay outside the gene matches. The CDR3 reads CATLLSGEQYF. CDR3 DNA: TGTGCCACCCTACTTAGCGGGGAGCAGTATTTT.

Comment on this clonotype: A junction end diverges from the germline sequence, so it may reflect a read error. DNA for the CDR3: TGTGCTAGCAGCTTAGGAAAACCGGTTGAGACCCAGTACTTC. Residues: CASSLGKPVETQYF. V and J are TRBV7-7 and TRBJ2-5; D is unclear. The length of the CDR3 is 14 residues. Germline V gene data show CDR1 as SSHAT and CDR2 as FNYEAQ (reference sequence).

The chain employs TRBV7-6 and TRBJ2-7; 8 bases align to TRBD1. The CDR3 totals 17 residues. The V gene end was trimmed by 6 bases and the J gene end by 0 bases; junction bases not matched to a gene: 13. From germline, CDR1 is SGHVS and CDR2 FNYEAQ. The CDR3: CASSSATQGGISYEQYF. The CDR3 nucleotides read TGTGCCAGCAGTTCAGCCACACAGGGGGGTATCTCCTACGAGCAGTACTTC.

This rearrangement joins TRBV5-1 to TRBJ2-4; no reliable D call. From germline, CDR1 is SGHRS and CDR2 YFSETQ. This CDR3 region has 15 residues. V was pared by 0 bases and J by 1 base, with 8 bases between. CDR3 bases: TGCGCCAGCAGCTTGGGGGCCCACGCCAAAAACATTCAGTACTTC. Translating gives CASSLGAHAKNIQYF.

The chain uses TRBV7-9 and TRBJ2-6, with D possibly called TRBD1 or TRBD2 (6 bases each). The CDR3 loop spans 16 amino acids. Trimming shortened V by 5 bases and J by 4 bases, and 15 bases separated the two germline ends. Germline assignment: CDR1 SEHNR and CDR2 FQNEAQ (reference sequence). The CDR3 nucleotides read TGTGCCAGCAGCCCAATGAGGGGGGCCGGGGCCAACGTCCTGACTTTC. As protein: CASSPMRGAGANVLTF.

This clonotype was seen a handful of times. This chain connects TRBV12-3 or TRBV12-4 to TRBJ1-4; 9 nucleotides agree with TRBD1. There are 15 residues in the CDR3. V trimming: 5 bases; J trimming: 4 bases; junction bases outside the gene matches: 5. The DNA of the CDR3 is TGTGCCAGCAGTCATACAGGGGGCTATAATGAAAAACTGTTTTTT. Protein sequence: CASSHTGGYNEKLFF.

V gene TRBV28 combines with J gene TRBJ2-4, with a tentative D call TRBD2 (5 bases). This CDR3 is built from 17 residues. V lost 6 bases to trimming and J lost 1 base, with 19 bases between them. Germline assignment: CDR1 MDHEN and CDR2 SYDVKM. CDR3 in amino acids: CASSLMRAERAKNIQYF. CDR3 in DNA: TGTGCCAGCAGCCTTATGAGGGCGGAACGGGCCAAAAACATTCAGTACTTC. Complete variable domain (other parts from reference TRBV28 and TRBJ2-4): DVKVTQSSRYLVKRTGEKVFLECVQDMDHENMFWYRQDPGLGLRLIYFSYDVKMKEKGDIPEGYSVSREKKERFSLILESASTNQTSMYLCASSLMRAERAKNIQYFGAGTRLSVL.

The V gene is TRBV27, the J gene TRBJ2-1, with a possible D match to TRBD2 (6 bases). CDR3 length: 15 residues. Germline CDR1 and CDR2: MNHEY and SMNVEV (reference sequence). V dropped 6 bases and J dropped 4 bases, with 16 bases sitting between them. CDR3 bases: TGTGCCAGCAGATCCGACGGGGGTACATACAATGAGCAGTTCTTC. It is translated as CASRSDGGTYNEQFF.

The V call is TRBV4-2, the J call TRBJ2-1; no definite D call. Deletions cut 5 bases from V and 5 bases from J, with 16 bases between. Per germline, CDR1 LGHNA and CDR2 YNFKEQ. The CDR3 runs to 15 residues. CDR3 in amino acids: CASSGQLPTDNEQFF. The DNA for the CDR3 is TGTGCCAGCAGCGGGCAGCTCCCTACCGACAATGAGCAGTTCTTC.

The V call is TRBV27, the J call TRBJ2-3; perhaps TRBD2 as D (5 bases). Germline loops: CDR1 MNHEY, CDR2 SMNVEV (reference sequence). The CDR3 is made up of 20 amino acids. V was shortened by 4 bases and J by 0 bases, with 26 bases between the two germline ends. CDR3: CASSSSWESSLLGSTDTQYF. DNA for the CDR3: TGTGCCAGCAGTTCGTCATGGGAGTCATCCCTCTTGGGAAGCACAGATACGCAGTATTTT.

This clonotype occurred a few times. The V call is TRBV12-3 or TRBV12-4, the J call TRBJ1-1; D remains ambiguous. Trimming took 6 bases from V and 8 from J, leaving 13 bases between them. This CDR3 has 12 amino acids. The chain's CDR3 is CASSPRLEEAFF. The CDR3 region has the DNA TGTGCCAGCAGCCCCCGGCTCGAAGAAGCTTTCTTT.

This clonotype was detected many times. The chain links TRBV7-8 to TRBJ2-7; 7 bases line up with TRBD1. V trimming: 5 bases; J trimming: 1 base; junction bases outside the gene matches: 8. Germline values: CDR1 SGHVS, CDR2 FQNEAQ. This CDR3 has 15 residues. In nucleotides, the CDR3 is TGTGCCAGCAGCCCAGACAGGGTTCCGTCCTACGAGCAGTACGTC. This gives the protein CASSPDRVPSYEQYV.

In its sample, this clonotype was seen a few times. This chain links TRBV7-9 with TRBJ2-1; 7 bases are a match to TRBD1. This CDR3 has 15 residues. The germline CDR1 and CDR2 sequences are SEHNR and FQNEAQ (reference sequence). V was pared by 8 bases and J by 7 bases, with 14 bases of the junction left unmatched. The chain's CDR3 is CASGQGTAIDNEQFF. The DNA for the CDR3 is TGTGCCAGCGGCCAAGGGACAGCGATTGATAATGAGCAGTTCTTC.

The chain couples TRBV7-9 to TRBJ2-5; TRBD1 matches 7 bases. CDR3 size: 14 residues. Germline V gene lookup returns CDR1 SEHNR and CDR2 FQNEAQ (reference sequence). The DNA of the CDR3 is TGTGCTATTTACCGGGCAGGGGGATTGAAGACCCAGTACTTC. Translated: CAIYRAGGLKTQYF.